The entry that follows covers one TCR beta chain sequence. The method was immunoSEQ multiplex PCR; TCRdb's version includes in-frame clones alone and lacks a portion of them. Of tens of thousands of clones listed, roughly nine tenths are singletons. The sample is drawn from a study of T cell changes during pregnancy in multiple sclerosis. This CDR3 comprises 14 residues. CDR1 is SNHLY and CDR2 is FYNNEI in the germline V gene. The J segment lost 5 bases and the V segment lost 3 bases, leaving 5 bases of the junction unmatched. The J gene is TRBJ2-5, the V gene TRBV2; the match to TRBD2 covers 8 bases. Sample: CD4+ T cells from peripheral blood mononuclear cells, taken before pregnancy. The clonotype comes from a female donor with multiple sclerosis, enrolled in a pregnancy study. CDR3 amino acids: CASSEASGLETQYF. DNA of the CDR3: TGTGCCAGCAGTGAGGCTAGCGGGTTGGAGACCCAGTACTTC.